A single sample is the source of the 5 T cell receptor beta chains below, sequenced in a study of CD4 T cells in relation to SARS-CoV-2 and coronaviruses. These receptors' antigens are unknown. The assay was immunoSEQ multiplex PCR, and TCRdb's table has in-frame clones only and misses some. The sample holds some 40,000 clones; roughly 83% are singletons and the top ten take 6.5% to 8%. Sequenced: naive CD4+ T cells from PBMCs, cultured in vitro. Specified subset: naive CD4+ T cells isolated by negative enrichment. Source of these receptors: an adult with COVID-19.

V is TRBV5-1 and J is TRBJ2-5, with TRBD1 identical over 9 bases. Germline CDR1 reads SGHRS; CDR2 reads YFSETQ. Trimming took 4 bases from V and 4 from J; bases not matched to a gene: 8. CDR3 length: 15 amino acids. CDR3: CASSIGQGQGETQYF. The DNA for the CDR3 is TGCGCCAGCAGCATTGGACAGGGGCAGGGAGAGACCCAGTACTTC.

The V and J genes are TRBV2 and TRBJ2-1, with 8 positions matching TRBD2. The germline V gene has CDR1 SNHLY and CDR2 FYNNEI. Trimming cost V 6 bases and J 9 bases; bases outside gene matches: 10. The CDR3 runs to 14 residues. The CDR3 region is CASREIAGPGEQFF. The CDR3 DNA follows: TGTGCCAGCAGGGAAATAGCGGGACCCGGTGAGCAGTTCTTC.

This clone occurred a few times. The chain is built from TRBV7-9 and TRBJ2-1; a weak D match, TRBD2 (6 bases). This CDR3 comprises 12 residues. V lost 5 bases and J lost 6, with 8 bases in between. CDR1 and CDR2 from the germline V gene are SEHNR and FQNEAQ (reference sequence). This CDR3 is CASSQTSNEQFF. The CDR3 DNA is TGTGCCAGCAGCCAGACTAGCAATGAGCAGTTCTTC.

This clone was counted a few times. CDR3 DNA: TGTGCCAGCAGGCGACAGGGACCAAACACTGAAGCTTTCTTT. Protein: CASRRQGPNTEAFF. This chain joins TRBV7-9 and TRBJ1-1, with 7 bases fitting TRBD1. CDR1 and CDR2 (germline): SEHNR, FQNEAQ (reference sequence). CDR3 size: 14 residues. The V and J ends lost 6 bases and 2 bases, in that order; junction bases with no gene match: 6.

This chain joins TRBV4-1 and TRBJ2-5, with 8 nucleotides matching TRBD2. After removal of 1 base from V and 6 bases from J, the junction contained 10 bases not matched to a gene. This CDR3 has 16 amino acids. CDR1 is MGHRA and CDR2 is YSYEKL in the germline V gene. CDR3 region: CASSQASGGSGKTQYF. The CDR3 DNA sequence: TGCGCCAGCAGCCAAGCTTCGGGAGGGTCAGGAAAGACCCAGTACTTC.